These 24 T cell receptor beta chains were sequenced from one sample in a study of blood T cell repertoires in COVID-19. Using immunoSEQ multiplex PCR, the repertoire was profiled, and TCRdb retains in-frame clones only, with some absent. The repertoire includes more than 150,000 clones, around 90% of them detected once, and around 2.7% sits in the top ten. Sequencing used peripheral blood. The receptors were gathered from a man aged 35-49 years with active or convalescent COVID-19.

This chain joins TRBV5-1 and TRBJ1-3; D gene ambiguous. The V and J ends lost 4 bases and 4 bases respectively, with 12 bases between them. Germline CDR1 SGHRS, CDR2 YFSETQ. The CDR3 covers 14 residues. The CDR3: CASSLAGVGNTIYF. CDR3 sequence (DNA): TGCGCCAGCAGCCTGGCGGGAGTAGGAAACACCATATATTTT. Complete variable domain (other parts from reference TRBV5-1 and TRBJ1-3): KAGVTQTPRYLIKTRGQQVTLSCSPISGHRSVSWYQQTPGQGLQFLFEYFSETQRNKGNFPGRFSGRQFSNSRSEMNVSTLELGDSALYLCASSLAGVGNTIYFGEGSWLTVV.

The chain couples TRBV5-4 to TRBJ2-2; D gene uncertain. Germline CDR1 SGHNT, CDR2 YYREEE (reference sequence). This CDR3 spans 14 amino acids. V lost 2 bases and J lost 6, with 11 bases in between. The CDR3, as DNA: TGTGCCAGCAGCTTTAAGAGAAGTCCCGGGGAGCTGTTTTTT. This translates into CASSFKRSPGELFF.

The V call is TRBV19, the J call TRBJ2-3; tentatively, D is TRBD2 (5 bases). CDR1 is LNHDA and CDR2 is SQIVND in the germline V gene (reference sequence). V was cut by 9 bases and J by 2 bases, with 9 bases left in between. This CDR3 has 12 residues. The CDR3 loop is CASRRDTDTQYF. CDR3 nucleotides: TGTGCCAGCCGACGGGACACAGATACGCAGTATTTT.

This clone was seen a single time. This chain links TRBV5-1 with TRBJ2-3; no firm D call. The CDR3 contains 16 residues. The germline V and J ends were trimmed by 2 bases and 1 base, with 14 bases remaining between them. The germline V gene has CDR1 SGHRS and CDR2 YFSETQ. Here the CDR3 reads CASSFDKGWGTDTQYF. CDR3 coding DNA: TGCGCCAGCAGCTTCGACAAAGGTTGGGGCACAGATACGCAGTATTTT.

V gene TRBV30 combines with J gene TRBJ2-2; TRBD1 might be the D (6 bases). The CDR3 has 14 amino acids. Trimming took 3 bases from V and 2 from J, leaving 10 bases between them. The germline V gene encodes CDR1 GTSNPN and CDR2 SVGIG (reference sequence). The CDR3 DNA reads as TGTGCCTGGAGATGGACAGCCAACACCGGGGAGCTGTTTTTT. Protein sequence: CAWRWTANTGELFF.

J is TRBJ1-5 and V is TRBV27; D not certain. CDR3 length equals 14 residues. Trimming removed 1 base at V and 1 base at J, with 5 bases between. The germline V gene encodes CDR1 MNHEY and CDR2 SMNVEV (reference sequence). CDR3 loop: CASSLLGSNQPQHF. The CDR3 coding sequence is TGTGCCAGCAGTTTATTGGGCAGCAATCAGCCCCAGCATTTT.

This chain joins TRBV4-3 and TRBJ2-3, with a weak D call TRBD2 (5 bases). The CDR3 is 16 residues long. Trimming pared 0 bases from V and 0 bases from J, leaving 10 bases between. Germline-derived CDR1 and CDR2 are LGHNA and YSLEER. The CDR3 reads CASSQETGDSTDTQYF. In DNA form, the CDR3 reads TGCGCCAGCAGCCAAGAGACCGGGGATAGCACAGATACGCAGTATTTT.

The chain links TRBV7-9 to TRBJ1-3; D unresolved. CDR3 length: 14 residues. Trimming removed 4 bases from V and 0 bases from J, with 7 bases in between. Looked up from germline, CDR1 is SEHNR and CDR2 is FQNEAQ (reference sequence). CDR3 DNA: TGTGCCAGCAGCTCGACTAACTCTGGAAACACCATATATTTT. Translation: CASSSTNSGNTIYF.

This chain links TRBV18 with TRBJ2-2; the match to TRBD1 covers 9 bases. Germline lookup yields CDR1 KGHSH and CDR2 LQKENI. This CDR3 has 15 residues. After removal of 3 bases from V and 5 bases from J, the junction contained 4 bases not matched to a gene. CDR3 in DNA: TGTGCCAGCTCACCGGGGACAGGGAGGACCGGGGAGCTGTTTTTT. Its protein is CASSPGTGRTGELFF.

The chain joins TRBV7-8 to TRBJ2-1; TRBD2 matches at 10 bases. The J segment lost 4 bases and the V segment lost 5 bases, leaving 5 bases of the junction unmatched. The CDR3 contains 15 residues. The germline CDR1 and CDR2 sequences are SGHVS and FQNEAQ. The chain's CDR3 is CASSAGAGGYNEQFF. The DNA for the CDR3 is TGTGCCAGCAGCGCAGGAGCGGGGGGGTACAATGAGCAGTTCTTC.

V usage is TRBV9 and J usage is TRBJ1-4; the D is unclear. V was pared by 0 bases and J by 4 bases, with 7 bases between. The CDR3 is 14 amino acids. Germline CDR1 SGDLS, CDR2 YYNGEE. CDR3 amino acids: CASSVVRGNEKLFF. CDR3 in DNA: TGTGCCAGCAGCGTAGTTCGGGGTAATGAAAAACTGTTTTTT.

This chain links TRBV29-1 with TRBJ1-2, with a tentative D call TRBD1 (6 bases). The length of the CDR3 is 13 residues. The V end was cut by 3 bases, the J end by 6 bases, with 14 bases between. Germline V gene sequence: CDR1 SQVTM, CDR2 ANQGSEA. CDR3 in DNA: TGCAGCGTTGATTCTACAGGGTGGGATGGCTACACCTTC. This gives the protein CSVDSTGWDGYTF.

V and J are TRBV28 and TRBJ1-5; 7 nucleotides match TRBD1. Looked up from germline, CDR1 is MDHEN and CDR2 is SYDVKM. The CDR3 extends over 14 amino acids. The J segment lost 6 bases and the V segment lost 3 bases, leaving 5 bases of the junction unmatched. CDR3 loop: CASSLSQGLQPQHF. The DNA for the CDR3 is TGTGCCAGCAGTTTGTCACAGGGGCTTCAGCCCCAGCATTTT.

This rearrangement joins TRBV4-1 to TRBJ1-4; a weak D match, TRBD1 (6 bases). Germline V gene sequence: CDR1 MGHRA, CDR2 YSYEKL. The CDR3 runs 17 residues. Trimming removed 2 bases at V and 0 bases at J, with 13 bases between. CDR3 sequence (DNA): TGCGCCAGCAGCCAATCTGACAGGTCGGCAACTAATGAAAAACTGTTTTTT. The encoded protein is CASSQSDRSATNEKLFF.

The V and J genes are TRBV11-2 and TRBJ2-1; TRBD2 agrees at 8 bases. CDR1 SGHAT and CDR2 FQNNGV come from the germline V gene. The V and J ends lost 5 bases and 4 bases, in that order; junction bases with no gene match: 10. There are 16 residues in the CDR3. As DNA, the CDR3 is TGTGCCAGCAGCGTCCCATTGCGGGGGGATTACAATGAGCAGTTCTTC. It translates to CASSVPLRGDYNEQFF.

This clone was seen once. The chain links TRBV6-1 to TRBJ2-7, with 7 nucleotides matching TRBD2. Trimming removed 1 base from V and 3 bases from J; junction bases left unmatched: 6. Germline assignment: CDR1 MNHNS and CDR2 SASEGT. The length of the CDR3 is 15 residues. CDR3 loop: CASSEGTSLNYEQYF. DNA of the CDR3: TGTGCCAGCAGTGAAGGGACTAGTCTGAACTACGAGCAGTACTTC.

The chain has TRBV3-1 (or the pseudogene TRBV3-2) and TRBJ1-5; D is unclear. V lost 1 base, J lost 3 bases, and 16 bases lay in between. The CDR3 spans 17 residues. From germline, CDR1 is LGHDT and CDR2 YNNKEL (reference sequence). The CDR3 DNA follows: TGTGCCAGCAGCCAAGGTCAGGCGATCATATCCAATCAGCCCCAGCATTTT. Translation gives CASSQGQAIISNQPQHF.

The rearrangement joins TRBV2 to TRBJ1-6, with TRBD1 as a possible D gene (6 bases). Germline V CDR1 and CDR2: SNHLY, FYNNEI. The CDR3 sequence is 13 residues long. Deletions cut 9 bases from V and 7 bases from J, with 13 bases between. The CDR3 DNA follows: TGTGCCAGTTTGGGACAAACCAATTCACCCCTCCACTTT. Protein product: CASLGQTNSPLHF.

This chain links TRBV30 with TRBJ2-7, with 10 bases lining up with TRBD2. The germline V gene encodes CDR1 GTSNPN and CDR2 SVGIG (reference sequence). CDR3 size: 15 residues. J gave up 2 bases and V 0 bases, and 4 bases lay outside the gene matches. In DNA form, the CDR3 reads TGTGCCTGGAGTGTTAAGCGGGGGGGCCCCTACGAGCAGTACTTC. Encoded protein: CAWSVKRGGPYEQYF.

The chain combines TRBV3-1 (or the pseudogene TRBV3-2) with TRBJ2-5; D may be TRBD2 (5 bases). This CDR3 has 14 residues. Per germline, CDR1 LGHDT and CDR2 YNNKEL (reference sequence). Trimming pared 4 bases from V and 2 bases from J, leaving 11 bases between. CDR3 in amino acids: CASSPILDQETQYF. The CDR3 DNA follows: TGTGCCAGCAGCCCTATACTAGATCAAGAGACCCAGTACTTC.

The V and J genes are TRBV28 and TRBJ1-4; TRBD1 is a possible D gene (6 bases). The CDR3 runs to 15 residues. Per germline, CDR1 MDHEN and CDR2 SYDVKM. The ends were cut back, 5 bases at V and 5 bases at J, with 15 bases in the middle. Here the CDR3 reads CASSLAGARNEKLFF. DNA of the CDR3: TGTGCCAGCAGTCTCGCAGGGGCGAGAAATGAAAAACTGTTTTTT.

The chain employs TRBV19 and TRBJ2-4; 8 nucleotides agree with TRBD1. This CDR3 region has 13 residues. With 4 bases clipped from V and 8 bases from J, the junction kept 4 bases outside the gene matches. Germline-derived CDR1 and CDR2 are LNHDA and SQIVND (reference sequence). Written as DNA, the CDR3 is TGTGCCAGTAGTAGGAACAGGGGGGACATTCAGTACTTC. It yields the protein CASSRNRGDIQYF.

The chain joins TRBV9 to TRBJ1-1; 7 bases agree with TRBD1. V shed 3 bases, J shed 7 bases, and the junction held 9 bases outside the gene matches. The germline gives CDR1 SGDLS, CDR2 YYNGEE. CDR3 length: 14 residues. CDR3: CASSASPGTVEAFF. The CDR3 DNA sequence: TGTGCCAGCAGCGCCAGCCCCGGGACAGTTGAAGCTTTCTTT.

This clone is a singleton in its sample. The chain employs TRBV19 and TRBJ2-7; 8 bases are a match to TRBD1. V shed 7 bases, J shed 4 bases, and the junction held 9 bases outside the gene matches. The CDR3 loop spans 14 amino acids. Germline CDR1 reads LNHDA; CDR2 reads SQIVND (reference sequence). The CDR3 loop is CASTPGQGAYEQYF. CDR3 nucleotide sequence: TGTGCCAGTACCCCTGGGCAGGGGGCTTACGAGCAGTACTTC.